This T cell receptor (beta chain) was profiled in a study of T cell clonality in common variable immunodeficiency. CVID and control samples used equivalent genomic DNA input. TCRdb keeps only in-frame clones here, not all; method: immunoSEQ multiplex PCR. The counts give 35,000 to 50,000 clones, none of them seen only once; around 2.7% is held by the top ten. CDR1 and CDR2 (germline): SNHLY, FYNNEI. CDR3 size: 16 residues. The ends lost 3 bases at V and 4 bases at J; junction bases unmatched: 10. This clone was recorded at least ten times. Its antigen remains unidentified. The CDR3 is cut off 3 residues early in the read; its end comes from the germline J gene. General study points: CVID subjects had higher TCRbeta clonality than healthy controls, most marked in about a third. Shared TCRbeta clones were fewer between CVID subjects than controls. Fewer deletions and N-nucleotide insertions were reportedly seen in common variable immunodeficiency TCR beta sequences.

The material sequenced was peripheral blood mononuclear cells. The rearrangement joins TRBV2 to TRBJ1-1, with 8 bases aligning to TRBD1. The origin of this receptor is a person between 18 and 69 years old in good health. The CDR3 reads CASSDGFDRGRTEAFF. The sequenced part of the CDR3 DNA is TGTGCCAGCAGTGACGGCTTTGACAGGGGTCGCACTGAA.